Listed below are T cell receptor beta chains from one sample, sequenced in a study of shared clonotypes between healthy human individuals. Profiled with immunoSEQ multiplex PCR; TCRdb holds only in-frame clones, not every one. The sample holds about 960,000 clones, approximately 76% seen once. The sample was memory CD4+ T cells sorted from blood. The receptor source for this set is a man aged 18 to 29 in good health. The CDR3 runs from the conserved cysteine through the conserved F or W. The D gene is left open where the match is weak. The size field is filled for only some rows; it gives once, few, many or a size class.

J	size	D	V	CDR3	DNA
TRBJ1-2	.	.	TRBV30	CAWSVLGNRPNYGYTF	TGTGCCTGGAGTGTATTGGGGAACAGACCTAACTATGGCTACACCTTC
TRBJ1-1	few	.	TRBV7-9	CASSLGSLGSNTEAFF	TGTGCCAGCAGCTTAGGTTCGCTGGGATCGAACACTGAAGCTTTCTTT
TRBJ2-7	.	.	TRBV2	CASSQGVYEQYF	TGTGCCAGCAGCCAAGGGGTATACGAGCAGTACTTC
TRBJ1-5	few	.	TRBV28	CASSLEGRFTSNQPQHF	TGTGCCAGCAGTTTAGAGGGGCGCTTCACGAGCAATCAGCCCCAGCATTTT
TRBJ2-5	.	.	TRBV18	CASSLQETQYF	TGTGCCAGCTCTCTTCAAGAGACCCAGTACTTC
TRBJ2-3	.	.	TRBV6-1	CASRSTSHPTDTQYF	TGTGCCAGCAGGTCAACTAGCCACCCCACAGATACGCAGTATTTT
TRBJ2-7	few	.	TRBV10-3	CAIVSGRAGHEQYF	TGTGCCATCGTGTCAGGGCGCGCGGGCCACGAGCAGTACTTC
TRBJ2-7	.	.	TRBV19	CASNAGTGMSYEQYF	TGTGCCAGTAACGCCGGGACGGGTATGTCCTACGAGCAGTACTTC
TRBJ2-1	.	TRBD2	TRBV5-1	CASSLGLVNEQFF	TGCGCCAGCAGCCTAGGACTAGTCAATGAGCAGTTCTTC
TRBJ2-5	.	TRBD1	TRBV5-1	CASSSTGGSETQYF	TGCGCCAGCAGCAGTACAGGGGGCAGCGAGACCCAGTACTTC
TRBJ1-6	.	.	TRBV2	CASGEGRNSPLHF	TGTGCCAGCGGGGAGGGAAGGAATTCACCCCTCCACTTT
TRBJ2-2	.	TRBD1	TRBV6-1	CASGDRANTGELFF	TGTGCCAGCGGGGACAGAGCGAACACCGGGGAGCTGTTTTTT
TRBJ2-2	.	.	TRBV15	CATAVLVTTGELFF	TGTGCCACCGCCGTACTTGTAACTACCGGGGAGCTGTTTTTT
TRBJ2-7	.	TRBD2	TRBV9	CASSVAGLAGEEQYF	TGTGCCAGCAGCGTAGCCGGACTAGCGGGAGAAGAGCAGTACTTC
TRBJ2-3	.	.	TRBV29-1	CRLPGLPATDTQYF	TGCAGGTTACCCGGGCTTCCGGCCACAGATACGCAGTATTTT
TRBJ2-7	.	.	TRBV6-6	CASSSVGAEYF	TGTGCCAGCAGTTCAGTGGGAGCGGAGTACTTC
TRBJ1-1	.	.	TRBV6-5	CASSYGGRAFF	TGTGCCAGCAGTTACGGCGGGAGAGCTTTCTTT
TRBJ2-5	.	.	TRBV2	CASTRETQYF	TGTGCCAGCACCCGGGAGACCCAGTACTTC
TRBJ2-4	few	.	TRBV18	CASSPPVAAPGQNIQYF	TGTGCCAGCTCACCACCGGTCGCGGCTCCCGGGCAGAACATTCAGTACTTC
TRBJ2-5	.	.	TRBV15	CATSRDDRGETQYF	TGTGCCACCAGCAGAGATGACCGGGGCGAGACCCAGTACTTC
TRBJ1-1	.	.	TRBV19	CASSFTAGNTEAFF	TGTGCCAGTAGCTTCACCGCAGGGAACACTGAAGCTTTCTTT
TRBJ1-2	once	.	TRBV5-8	CASRLPGDDYGYTF	TGTGCCAGCCGCCTGCCGGGGGACGACTATGGCTACACCTTC
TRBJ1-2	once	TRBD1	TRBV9	CASSVDGQGTGGYTF	TGTGCCAGCAGCGTGGACGGACAGGGCACGGGTGGCTACACCTTC
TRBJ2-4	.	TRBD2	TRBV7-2	CASSFAPGLAGDSIQYF	TGTGCCAGCAGCTTCGCACCGGGACTAGCGGGAGACAGCATTCAGTACTTC
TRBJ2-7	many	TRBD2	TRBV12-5	CASGLLGTSGFPYEQYF	TGTGCTAGTGGTTTGCTGGGGACTAGCGGGTTCCCCTACGAGCAGTACTTC
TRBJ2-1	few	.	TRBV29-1	CSVEVGGVLFF	TGCAGCGTTGAAGTGGGGGGAGTTCTGTTCTTC
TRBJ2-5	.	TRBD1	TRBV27	CASSSTHRTGQETQYF	TGTGCCAGCAGTTCCACCCACCGGACAGGCCAAGAGACCCAGTACTTC
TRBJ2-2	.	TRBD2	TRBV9	CASSVARLAGTGELFF	TGTGCCAGCAGCGTAGCTAGACTAGCAGGCACCGGGGAGCTGTTTTTT
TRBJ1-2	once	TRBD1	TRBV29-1	CSAGDRATSNYGYTF	TGCAGCGCTGGGGACAGGGCAACCTCTAACTATGGCTACACCTTC